This paragraph covers one TCR beta chain sequence. This entry belongs to a study of blood T cell repertoires in COVID-19. Study in general: Donors in the United States, Italy and Spain gave samples during acute or convalescent COVID-19. T cells, B-cell-depleted T cells, or PBMCs supplied cDNA or gDNA.

The V gene's germline CDR1 is LNHDA and CDR2 SQIVND (reference sequence). V lost 5 bases to trimming and J lost 7 bases, with 23 bases between them. This CDR3 spans 16 amino acids. Study processing details: For nucleated cells, counts were estimated from reference gene primer amplification. The repertoire was sequenced with immunoSEQ multiplex PCR; TCRdb's copy has only in-frame clones and lacks some. The DNA was the basis for D and trimming; V, J and clone size are from that table. The data show about 140,000 clones, with 70% to 85% seen just once and around 6.8% held by the top ten. V gene TRBV19 combines with J gene TRBJ2-5, with D possibly matching TRBD1 (6 bases). The TCR originated in a human donor in a cohort sampled during active COVID-19. Source material: peripheral blood. The CDR3 sequence is CASSDHGFEGDTTQYF. In DNA form, the CDR3 reads TGTGCCAGTAGTGATCACGGGTTCGAGGGGGACACGACCCAGTACTTC.